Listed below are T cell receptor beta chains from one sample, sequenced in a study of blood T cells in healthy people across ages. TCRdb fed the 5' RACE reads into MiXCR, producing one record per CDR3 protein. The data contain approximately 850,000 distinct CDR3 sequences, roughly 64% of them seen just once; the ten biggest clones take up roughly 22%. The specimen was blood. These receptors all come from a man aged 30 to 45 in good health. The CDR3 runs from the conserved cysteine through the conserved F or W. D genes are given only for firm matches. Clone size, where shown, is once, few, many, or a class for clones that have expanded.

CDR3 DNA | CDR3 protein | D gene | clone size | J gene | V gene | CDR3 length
TGTGCCAGCAGTTTTGCCCTGGGGGGCACTGAAGCTTTCTTT | CASSFALGGTEAFF | - | - | TRBJ1-1 | TRBV27 | 14
TGTGCCAGCAGCTTATCTGGACTAGCGGGATTTAATGAGCAGTTCTTC | CASSLSGLAGFNEQFF | TRBD2 | - | TRBJ2-1 | TRBV7-9 | 16
TGTGCCAGCAGTGAAGTAGCGTCCTACGAGCAGTACTTC | CASSEVASYEQYF | - | few | TRBJ2-7 | TRBV2 | 13
TGTGCCAGCAGGAGGACTAGCGGGAGATTTGAGCAGTTCTTC | CASRRTSGRFEQFF | TRBD2 | few | TRBJ2-1 | TRBV7-2 | 14
TGTGCCAGCAGTTACGGTTTAGCCAACAATGAGCAGTTCTTC | CASSYGLANNEQFF | - | - | TRBJ2-1 | TRBV6-6 | 14
TGTGCCAGCAGCTCTCGGGGGGGCATCGTCAGTGCCTACGAGCAGTACTTC | CASSSRGGIVSAYEQYF | TRBD2 | - | TRBJ2-7 | TRBV7-6 | 17
TGTGCCAGTAGTATAGATCGGGGAAATGAGCAGTTCTTC | CASSIDRGNEQFF | - | - | TRBJ2-1 | TRBV19 | 13
TGTGCCAGCAGTCCACACTTGCGGGGCGGATCCAAAAACATTCAGTACTTC | CASSPHLRGGSKNIQYF | - | - | TRBJ2-4 | TRBV12-3/TRBV12-4 | 17
TGCGCCAGCAGCCAAGGGTGGCTTTCGAACACCTACAATGAGCAGTTCTTC | CASSQGWLSNTYNEQFF | - | few | TRBJ2-1 | TRBV4-1 | 17
TGCAGCGACCTTGGGGTTGATGCAGATACGCAGTATTTT | CSDLGVDADTQYF | - | - | TRBJ2-3 | TRBV29-1 | 13
TGTGCCAGCAGCCGATCACGGGCGGGAGCGGGAAACAATGAGCAGTTCTTC | CASSRSRAGAGNNEQFF | TRBD2 | - | TRBJ2-1 | TRBV11-2 | 17
TGTGCCAGCAGTGGTGGGGATGGTGAGCAGTTCTTC | CASSGGDGEQFF | - | - | TRBJ2-1 | TRBV27 | 12
TGTGCCAGCAGCTCCCGTAGCCTTGGCCCGAACAATGAGCAGTTCTTC | CASSSRSLGPNNEQFF | - | - | TRBJ2-1 | TRBV7-8 | 16
TGCGCCAGCAGCCAAGATTCAGGGACAGGGGCTTCCTACGAGCAGTACTTC | CASSQDSGTGASYEQYF | TRBD1 | few | TRBJ2-7 | TRBV4-3 | 17
TGCGCCAGCAGCCAAGTCTTGGATAGCAATCAGCCCCAGCATTTT | CASSQVLDSNQPQHF | - | - | TRBJ1-5 | TRBV4-1 | 15
TGTGCCAGCAGTGAAGAAGCGGGAGGGCCGGGTGAGCAGTTCTTC | CASSEEAGGPGEQFF | TRBD2 | many | TRBJ2-1 | TRBV6-1 | 15
TGTGCCAGCAGCCCAGGCATTGGCGGGAACACCGGGGAGCTGTTTTTT | CASSPGIGGNTGELFF | - | - | TRBJ2-2 | TRBV7-9 | 16
TGTGCCAGCAGCTTAGAAATTTTTGGGGGCAAAAACATTCAGTACTTC | CASSLEIFGGKNIQYF | - | - | TRBJ2-4 | TRBV7-2 | 16
TGCGCCAGCAGCCTGTCGGGGGGGTTCGATGAGCAGTTCTTC | CASSLSGGFDEQFF | TRBD2 | - | TRBJ2-1 | TRBV10-1 | 14
TGTGCCAGCAGGACTAGCGGGGCCTTGTACCAAGAGACCCAGTACTTC | CASRTSGALYQETQYF | TRBD2 | - | TRBJ2-5 | TRBV6-1 | 16
TGTGCCAGCAGATCGGGGACTAGCGGTCAAGAGACCCAGTACTTC | CASRSGTSGQETQYF | TRBD2 | few | TRBJ2-5 | TRBV9 | 15
TGTGCCAGCAGCCCCGCAGGGATTCAGCCCCAGCATTTT | CASSPAGIQPQHF | - | - | TRBJ1-5 | TRBV6-2/TRBV6-3 | 13
TGTGCCAGCAGCCAAGTTCGAGAGACCCCGTACTTC | CASSQVRETPYF | - | - | TRBJ2-5 | TRBV3-1 | 12
TGCAGCGTTGAAGATTCGCGGGGAAACGAGCAGTACTTC | CSVEDSRGNEQYF | - | - | TRBJ2-7 | TRBV29-1 | 13
TGTGCCAGCAGCCCAGATCAGGGGGGTGGCACCTACGAGCAGTACTTC | CASSPDQGGGTYEQYF | - | - | TRBJ2-7 | TRBV7-2 | 16
TGCAGTGCTCCTTCCAACCCCTACGAGCAGTACTTC | CSAPSNPYEQYF | - | few | TRBJ2-7 | TRBV20-1 | 12
TGTGCCAGCAGCTTAGGGCTACTCACCTACAATGAGCAGTTCTTC | CASSLGLLTYNEQFF | - | - | TRBJ2-1 | TRBV7-2 | 15
TGCGCCAGGTTGATCGGGGTGAATAATGAAAAACTGTTTTTT | CARLIGVNNEKLFF | - | - | TRBJ1-4 | TRBV5-1 | 14
TGCAGTGCCCCTCCAAGGGGACGCTCCTACAATGAGCAGTTCTTC | CSAPPRGRSYNEQFF | - | - | TRBJ2-1 | TRBV20-1 | 15
TGTGCCAGCAGCTTAGGATCCAGGGCGGATTCACCCCTCCACTTT | CASSLGSRADSPLHF | - | - | TRBJ1-6 | TRBV7-9 | 15